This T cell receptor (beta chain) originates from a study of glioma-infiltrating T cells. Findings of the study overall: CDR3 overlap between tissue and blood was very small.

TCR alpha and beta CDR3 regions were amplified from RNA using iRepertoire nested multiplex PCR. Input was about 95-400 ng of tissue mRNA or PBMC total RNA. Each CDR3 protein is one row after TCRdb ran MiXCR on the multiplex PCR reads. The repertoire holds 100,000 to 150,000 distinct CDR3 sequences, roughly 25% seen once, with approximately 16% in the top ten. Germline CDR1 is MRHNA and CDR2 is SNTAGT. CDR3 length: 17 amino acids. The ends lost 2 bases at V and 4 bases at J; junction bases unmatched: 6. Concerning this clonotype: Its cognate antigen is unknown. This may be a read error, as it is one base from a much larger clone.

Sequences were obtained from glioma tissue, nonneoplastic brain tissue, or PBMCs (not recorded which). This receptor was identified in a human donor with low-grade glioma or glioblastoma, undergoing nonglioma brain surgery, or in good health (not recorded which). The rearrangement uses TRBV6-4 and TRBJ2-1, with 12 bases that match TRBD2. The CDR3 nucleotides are TGTGCCAGCAGTGACACCCCGACTAGCGGGGGTTACAATGAGCAGTTCTTC. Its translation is CASSDTPTSGGYNEQFF.